The 9 T cell receptor beta chains presented below share a single source sample, sequenced in a study of blood T cell repertoires in COVID-19. The assay was immunoSEQ multiplex PCR, and TCRdb's table has in-frame clones only and misses some. Of about 100,000 clones in the sample, around 90% are singletons; the top ten hold around 5%. The source material was peripheral blood. The receptors shown here come from a woman in her forties or fifties with COVID-19, enrolled during active disease.

The rearrangement uses TRBV15 and TRBJ2-1; 11 bases agree with TRBD2. CDR1 is LNHNV and CDR2 is YYDKDF in the germline V gene (reference sequence). Germline trimming cut 0 bases from V and 10 bases from J; bases unmatched to any gene: 8. The CDR3 spans 16 residues. The CDR3 DNA follows: TGTGCCACCAGCAGAGATTATAGCGGGGGGGCCTTGGAGCAGTTCTTC. Encoded protein: CATSRDYSGGALEQFF.

J is TRBJ2-5 and V is TRBV6-5; 8 bases align to TRBD1. Germline CDR1 reads MNHEY; CDR2 reads SVGAGI. V shed 7 bases, J shed 5 bases, and the junction held 9 bases outside the gene matches. CDR3 length: 14 amino acids. CDR3 bases: TGTGCCAGCACAGCCTTACAGGGGGTGGAGACCCAGTACTTC. Protein product: CASTALQGVETQYF.

V usage is TRBV5-6 and J usage is TRBJ1-4; maybe TRBD1 (5 bases). V gave up 2 bases and J gave up 6 bases, with 17 bases separating them. Per germline, CDR1 SGHDT and CDR2 YYEEEE. The length of the CDR3 is 16 residues. CDR3 nucleotides: TGTGCCAGCAGCTTTAGCCCTAGGGGTGGGGATGAAAAACTGTTTTTT. Its translation is CASSFSPRGGDEKLFF.

The V and J genes are TRBV11-3 and TRBJ2-3; the D is unclear. The CDR3 is 15 amino acids. Between the trimmed V and J ends, which lost 5 bases and 1 base, there was a span of 13 bases. Germline V gene data show CDR1 as SGHNT and CDR2 as YENEEA. The CDR3 DNA reads as TGTGCCAGCAGCCACTACGATCTTGGCACAGATACGCAGTATTTT. Encoded protein: CASSHYDLGTDTQYF.

This clone was seen a single time. Because it lacks the conserved phenylalanine or tryptophan at the end, this CDR3 is likely a read error. The limits of the CDR3 on the DNA are not certain, so only TCRdb's listed CDR3 is given. The rearrangement joins TRBV4-3 to TRBJ2-4; whether TRBD2, the table's D call, matches the DNA was not checked. Germline-derived CDR1 and CDR2 are LGHNA and YSLEER. The CDR3 has 9 residues if both end residues are counted. CDR3 loop: CASSQPRLS.

The chain joins TRBV11-3 to TRBJ2-2, with D perhaps TRBD2 (6 bases). CDR3 length: 15 residues. Trimming shortened V by 4 bases and J by 1 base, and 10 bases separated the two germline ends. Germline CDR1 reads SGHNT; CDR2 reads YENEEA. The CDR3 coding sequence is TGTGCCAGCAGCTCGGTGGGGGGGAACACCGGGGAGCTGTTTTTT. It encodes CASSSVGGNTGELFF.

The V gene is TRBV5-1, the J gene TRBJ1-6, with unresolved D. Germline CDR1 SGHRS, CDR2 YFSETQ. The ends were cut back, 7 bases at V and 7 bases at J, with 18 bases in the middle. The CDR3 contains 15 residues. CDR3 in amino acids: CASRSGIQGNSPLHF. CDR3 in DNA: TGCGCCAGCCGATCCGGGATCCAAGGCAATTCACCCCTCCACTTT.

The chain has TRBV10-1 and TRBJ1-3; 7 nucleotides match TRBD1. J gave up 3 bases and V 2 bases, and 13 bases lay outside the gene matches. Germline V CDR1 and CDR2: WNHNN, SYGVQD (reference sequence). CDR3 length: 18 residues. The CDR3 loop reads CASSEQERVDRDGNTIYF. CDR3 DNA sequence: TGCGCCAGCAGTGAGCAAGAAAGGGTAGACAGGGATGGAAACACCATATATTTT.

The V and J genes are TRBV7-6 and TRBJ2-2, with 8 positions matching TRBD2. From germline, CDR1 is SGHVS and CDR2 FNYEAQ. V shed 5 bases and J 6 bases; nucleotides not matched to a gene: 11. This CDR3 is built from 16 residues. CDR3 region: CASSDAVAGGAGELFF. CDR3 bases: TGTGCCAGCAGCGACGCGGTCGCCGGGGGGGCCGGGGAGCTGTTTTTT.